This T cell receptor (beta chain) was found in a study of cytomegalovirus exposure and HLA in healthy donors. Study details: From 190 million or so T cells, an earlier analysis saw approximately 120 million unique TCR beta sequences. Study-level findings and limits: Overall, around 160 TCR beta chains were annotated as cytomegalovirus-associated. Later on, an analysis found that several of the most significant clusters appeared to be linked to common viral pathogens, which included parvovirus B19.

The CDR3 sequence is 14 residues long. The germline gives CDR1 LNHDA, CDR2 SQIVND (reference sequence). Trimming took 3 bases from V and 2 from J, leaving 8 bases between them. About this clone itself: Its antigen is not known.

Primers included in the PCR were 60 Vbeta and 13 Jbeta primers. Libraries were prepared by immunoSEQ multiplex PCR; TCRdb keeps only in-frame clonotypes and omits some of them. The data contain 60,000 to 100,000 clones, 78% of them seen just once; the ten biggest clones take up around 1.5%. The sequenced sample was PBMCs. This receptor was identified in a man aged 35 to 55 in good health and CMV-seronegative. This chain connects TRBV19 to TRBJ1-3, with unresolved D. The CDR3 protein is CASSMASAGNTIYF. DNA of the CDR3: TGTGCCAGTAGTATGGCCAGTGCTGGAAACACCATATATTTT.